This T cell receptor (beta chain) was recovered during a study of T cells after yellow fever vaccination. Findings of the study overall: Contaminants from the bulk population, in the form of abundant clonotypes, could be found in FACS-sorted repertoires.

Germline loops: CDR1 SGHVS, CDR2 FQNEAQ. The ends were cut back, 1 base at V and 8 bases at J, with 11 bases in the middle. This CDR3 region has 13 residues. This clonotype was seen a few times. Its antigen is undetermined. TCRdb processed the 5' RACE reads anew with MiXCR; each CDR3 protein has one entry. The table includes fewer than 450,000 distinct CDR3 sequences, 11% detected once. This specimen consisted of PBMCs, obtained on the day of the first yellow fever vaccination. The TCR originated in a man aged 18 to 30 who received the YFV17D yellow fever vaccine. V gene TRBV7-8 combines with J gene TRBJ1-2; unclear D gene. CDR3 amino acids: CASSLGLGDGYTF. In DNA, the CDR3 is TGTGCCAGCAGCTTAGGACTTGGTGACGGCTACACCTTC.